Listed below are T cell receptor beta chains from one sample, sequenced in a study of human T cells and chemical hapten exposure. TCRdb reprocessed the RACE reads with MiXCR, giving one entry per CDR3 protein. The sample shows about 60,000 distinct CDR3 sequences, around 11% of them seen only once. The sequencing used whole blood, collected in connection with sensitization to the hapten diphenylcyclopropenone (DPC). All receptors derive from a woman between 40 and 55 years old with alopecia areata. Some clones in this sample may be carry-over from other donors' samples. Both conserved end residues are part of each CDR3. The order of the fields is V gene, J gene, D gene, clone size, CDR3 DNA, CDR3 protein. D genes are given only for firm matches. Only part of the rows carry a size: once, few, many, or a class if the clone is expanded.

>TRBV5-4|TRBJ2-1|-|few
TGTGCCAGCACCCATGGAGCGGGCATAGACAATGAGCAGTTCTTC
CASTHGAGIDNEQFF
>TRBV4-1|TRBJ2-6|-|-
TGCGCCAGCAGCCAAGAAGGTCGGGCTGGGGCCAACGTCCTGACTTTC
CASSQEGRAGANVLTF
>TRBV20-1|TRBJ2-3|TRBD2|-
TGCAGTGGCCACACTAGCGTCCCTAGGTATACGCAGTATTTT
CSGHTSVPRYTQYF
>TRBV7-9|TRBJ1-4|TRBD1|-
TGTGCCAGCAGCCCCGGACAGGGGACAACTAATGAAAAACTGTTTTTT
CASSPGQGTTNEKLFF
>TRBV15|TRBJ1-3|TRBD1|many
TGTGCCACCAGCAGAGACACAGGGGGAGGTGGAAACACCATATATTTT
CATSRDTGGGGNTIYF
>TRBV11-2|TRBJ2-3|TRBD2|few
TGTGCCAGCAGACTAGCGGGAGGACCAAGCACAGATACGCAGTATTTT
CASRLAGGPSTDTQYF
>TRBV30|TRBJ1-5|TRBD1|many
TGTGCCTGGAGTGCTGAGACAGGGGTGCCCCTCAATCAGCCCCAGCATTTT
CAWSAETGVPLNQPQHF
>TRBV7-9|TRBJ1-5|TRBD1|-
TGTGCCAGCAGCCGGACAGGGAACAATCAGCCCCAGCATTTT
CASSRTGNNQPQHF
>TRBV7-9|TRBJ2-3|-|few
TGTGCCAGCAGCCCTAAGGATGGCACAGATACGCAGTATTTT
CASSPKDGTDTQYF
>TRBV9|TRBJ2-7|TRBD2|few
TGTGCCAGCAGCACCCTAGGACTAGCGGGAGTGGACGAGCAGTACTTC
CASSTLGLAGVDEQYF
>TRBV10-3|TRBJ2-1|TRBD2|once
TGTGCCCTCATCCCGGGACTAGCGGGCACTAACAATGAGCAGTTCTTC
CALIPGLAGTNNEQFF
>TRBV7-7|TRBJ2-1|-|many
TGTGCCAGCAGCCCCCGGGGGAGGGACAGTGAGCAGTTCTTC
CASSPRGRDSEQFF
>TRBV20-1|TRBJ2-1|TRBD1|many
TGCAGTGCTAGGCCGGGACAGGTGAACAATGAGCAGTTCTTC
CSARPGQVNNEQFF
>TRBV6-5|TRBJ1-2|-|few
TGTGCCAGCAGTTGGACGGAGAACTATGGCTACACCTTC
CASSWTENYGYTF
>TRBV11-2|TRBJ2-7|-|few
TGTGCCAGCAGCTTATCCCCGGGGGCGGACGAGCAGTACTTC
CASSLSPGADEQYF
>TRBV3-1|TRBJ1-5|-|many
TGTGCCAGCAGCCAAGCCGGACTGAGCAATCAGCCCCAGCATTTT
CASSQAGLSNQPQHF
>TRBV18|TRBJ2-1|TRBD2|-
TGTGCCAGCTCACCACAGCTAGCGGGAGGTGAGCAGTTCTTC
CASSPQLAGGEQFF
>TRBV29-1|TRBJ2-1|TRBD1|many
TGCAGCGTTCAGGGGGGACAGGGGACTGTCTACAATGAGCAGTTCTTC
CSVQGGQGTVYNEQFF
>TRBV7-8|TRBJ1-1|TRBD1|many
TGTGCCAGCAGCTTACGGGCAGGGGGCTTTGGGGACACTGAAGCTTTCTTT
CASSLRAGGFGDTEAFF
>TRBV5-5|TRBJ2-1|TRBD2|-
TGTGCCAGCAGCCTCAGGCGCGGGGGGAGTCATGAGCAGTTCTTC
CASSLRRGGSHEQFF
>TRBV25-1|TRBJ2-1|TRBD1|many
TGTGCCAGCGGTCCCGGGACAGGGAGAGGCTACAATGAGCAGTTCTTC
CASGPGTGRGYNEQFF
>TRBV7-8|TRBJ1-5|-|many
TGTGCCAGCAGCTTAAGGGGGGACGGGTATAGCAATCAGCCCCAGCATTTT
CASSLRGDGYSNQPQHF
>TRBV28|TRBJ2-1|TRBD2|-
TGTGCCAGCAGGCCAAGCGGGATAAACAATGAGCAGTTCTTC
CASRPSGINNEQFF
>TRBV12-3/TRBV12-4|TRBJ1-5|TRBD1|-
TGTGCCAGCAGTCCCCCGGGGACAGGGGCTCAGCCCCAGCATTTT
CASSPPGTGAQPQHF
>TRBV7-9|TRBJ1-1|-|-
TGTGCCAGCAGCTTAAGGGACTCGGATACTGAAGCTTTCTTT
CASSLRDSDTEAFF
>TRBV7-6|TRBJ2-1|TRBD1|-
TGTGCCAGCAGCTCCTCATTTCCCGGGACAGCCACCTACAATGAGCAGTTCTTC
CASSSSFPGTATYNEQFF
>TRBV12-3/TRBV12-4|TRBJ2-5|TRBD2|many
TGTGCCAGCAGTCGAAGAAGCGGGAGGGAGACCCAGTACTTC
CASSRRSGRETQYF
>TRBV12-5|TRBJ2-2|TRBD1|few
TGTGCTAGTGGTCCCCGTACGACAGGGGGATCCGGGGAGCTGTTTTTT
CASGPRTTGGSGELFF